What follows are 3 T cell receptor beta chains derived from one specimen sequenced in a study of CD8+CD57+ T cells in acquired aplastic anemia. The TCR beta profiling, which covered VDJ combination and CDR3 sequence, was carried out using genomic DNA as the template. One entry per CDR3 protein results from TCRdb running MiXCR on the reads. Altogether 250,000 to 300,000 distinct CDR3 sequences are present, 50% to 70% being singletons, with the ten largest covering around 8%. Material: sorted CD4+, CD8+, or CD8+CD57+ T cells (not recorded which) from PBMCs. These TCRs come from a human donor with severe aplastic anemia or a healthy control (not recorded which).

The J gene is TRBJ1-1, the V gene TRBV20-1; 7 nucleotides match TRBD1. Germline lookup yields CDR1 DFQATT and CDR2 SNEGSKA (reference sequence). Unmatched junction bases numbered 15, after V lost 5 bases and J lost 0 bases. The CDR3 consists of 17 residues. The CDR3 is CSAPLKPGQPMNTEAFF. The CDR3 DNA is TGCAGTGCTCCACTGAAACCGGGACAGCCTATGAACACTGAAGCTTTCTTT.

V usage is TRBV10-2 and J usage is TRBJ2-3, with 8 bases identical to TRBD2. Germline loops: CDR1 WSHSY, CDR2 SAAADI. V was pared by 0 bases and J by 4 bases, with 6 bases of the junction left unmatched. The CDR3 sequence is 16 residues long. CDR3 region: CASSESGGGWADTQYF. The CDR3 region has the DNA TGCGCCAGCAGTGAGTCTGGCGGGGGGTGGGCAGATACGCAGTATTTT.

The chain couples TRBV9 to TRBJ2-7; the match to TRBD1 covers 8 bases. Losses at the gene ends were 4 bases for V and 7 bases for J; bases not matched to a gene: 16. This CDR3 is built from 16 residues. From germline, CDR1 is SGDLS and CDR2 YYNGEE. CDR3 bases: TGTGCCAGCAGCCGTAGGCCCGGACAGGGACCCATAGAGCAGTACTTC. It encodes CASSRRPGQGPIEQYF. The full variable domain, its missing parts supplied by reference TRBV9 and TRBJ2-7, is DSGVTQTPKHLITATGQRVTLRCSPRSGDLSVYWYQQSLDQGLQFLIQYYNGEERAKGNILERFSAQQFPDLHSELNLSSLELGDSALYFCASSRRPGQGPIEQYFGPGTRLTVT.